A selection of T cell receptor beta chains follows, all from one sample in a study of T cells after yellow fever vaccination. TCRdb ran MiXCR on the 5' RACE reads and lists one entry per CDR3 protein. The table lists some 350,000 distinct CDR3 sequences, 4.1% of them singletons. The material was PBMCs, obtained 5 days after the yellow fever booster vaccination. These receptors all come from a man younger than 35 who received the YFV17D yellow fever vaccine. Each CDR3 is given with its conserved first and last residue. D genes are given only for firm matches. Clone size is shown for a subset of rows, as once, few, many or a class of expanded clone.

v_gene: TRBV3-1
abundance: few
j_gene: TRBJ1-2
d_gene: TRBD1
CDR3nt: TGTGCCAGCAGCCAAGATGCCGGACAGGGATATGGCTACACCTTC
CDR3aa: CASSQDAGQGYGYTF

v_gene: TRBV12-3/TRBV12-4
abundance: NA
j_gene: TRBJ1-4
d_gene: NA
CDR3nt: TGTGCCAGCAGAGTAAGGGGTGAAAAACTGTTTTTT
CDR3aa: CASRVRGEKLFF

v_gene: TRBV7-9
abundance: few
j_gene: TRBJ2-5
d_gene: NA
CDR3nt: TGTGCCAGCAGCGCCCTCGCGGGGAGGGAGACCCAGTACTTC
CDR3aa: CASSALAGRETQYF

v_gene: TRBV7-2
abundance: few
j_gene: TRBJ1-2
d_gene: NA
CDR3nt: TGTGCCTCAACGGGGGGCTATGGCTACACCTTC
CDR3aa: CASTGGYGYTF

v_gene: TRBV7-9
abundance: many
j_gene: TRBJ2-7
d_gene: NA
CDR3nt: TGTGCCAGCAGCCCCCGGGACAAGGACTACGAGCAGTACTTC
CDR3aa: CASSPRDKDYEQYF

v_gene: TRBV20-1
abundance: few
j_gene: TRBJ1-2
d_gene: NA
CDR3nt: TGCAGTGCGGGAACACAGAATTATGGCTACACCTTC
CDR3aa: CSAGTQNYGYTF

v_gene: TRBV7-2
abundance: NA
j_gene: TRBJ2-1
d_gene: NA
CDR3nt: TGTGCCAGCAGCTTAGAGCGCCACGGTGAGCAGTTCTTC
CDR3aa: CASSLERHGEQFF

v_gene: TRBV5-1
abundance: few
j_gene: TRBJ2-1
d_gene: TRBD1
CDR3nt: TGCGCCAGCAGCACCGGGACAGGGGGCTCCTACAATGAGCAGTTCTTC
CDR3aa: CASSTGTGGSYNEQFF

v_gene: TRBV5-1
abundance: few
j_gene: TRBJ1-4
d_gene: NA
CDR3nt: TGCGCCAGCAGCCCGGGACCGGCTAATGAAAAACTGTTTTTT
CDR3aa: CASSPGPANEKLFF

v_gene: TRBV7-2
abundance: many
j_gene: TRBJ2-6
d_gene: TRBD1
CDR3nt: TGTGCCAGCAGCAGACAGACAGGGGGTGGAACCACCAACGTCCTGACTTTC
CDR3aa: CASSRQTGGGTTNVLTF

v_gene: TRBV14
abundance: NA
j_gene: TRBJ1-6
d_gene: TRBD1
CDR3nt: TGTGCCAGCAGCCAAGTAAGGGCCAGGGGGTGGTCACCCCTCCACTTT
CDR3aa: CASSQVRARGWSPLHF

v_gene: TRBV7-2
abundance: NA
j_gene: TRBJ1-5
d_gene: NA
CDR3nt: TGTGCCAGCAGCGCCGGGGGCTGGGGCAATCAGCCCCAGCATTTT
CDR3aa: CASSAGGWGNQPQHF

v_gene: TRBV5-4
abundance: NA
j_gene: TRBJ2-1
d_gene: TRBD2
CDR3nt: TGTGCCAGCAGCGTGGGACTAGCGGGGGGCGCCTACAATGAGCAGTTCTTC
CDR3aa: CASSVGLAGGAYNEQFF

v_gene: TRBV20-1
abundance: many
j_gene: TRBJ2-1
d_gene: NA
CDR3nt: TGCAGTGCCCTCTCACGAATTTACAATGAGCAGTTCTTC
CDR3aa: CSALSRIYNEQFF

v_gene: TRBV7-2
abundance: many
j_gene: TRBJ2-3
d_gene: NA
CDR3nt: TGTGCCAGCAGCTTAGGAGGTAGCGTGAATACGCAGTATTTT
CDR3aa: CASSLGGSVNTQYF

v_gene: TRBV27
abundance: few
j_gene: TRBJ2-7
d_gene: TRBD1
CDR3nt: TGTGCCAGCAGTTTCACCGGGACAGGGATAAGGCAGTACTTC
CDR3aa: CASSFTGTGIRQYF

v_gene: TRBV5-1
abundance: NA
j_gene: TRBJ2-5
d_gene: NA
CDR3nt: TGCGCCAGCAGAGCTTTCGGGTTGGAGACCCAGTACTTC
CDR3aa: CASRAFGLETQYF